The rows below give T cell receptor beta chains drawn from one sample of a study of regulatory T cells in long-lasting Graves disease. TCRdb itself ran the multiplex PCR reads through MiXCR, one entry per CDR3 protein. Of 500,000 to 700,000 distinct CDR3 sequences listed, roughly 30% are singletons. The source material was peripheral blood mononuclear cells (PBMCs), sampled when the disease was refractory, from a patient treated with antithyroid drugs. All receptors come from a female donor with Graves disease. The CDR3 runs from the conserved cysteine through the conserved F or W. The order of the fields is V gene, J gene, D gene, CDR3 length, clone size, CDR3 DNA, CDR3 protein. The D gene is left open where the match is weak. Clone size, where shown, is once, few, many, or a class for clones that have expanded.

V: TRBV5-1
J: TRBJ1-1
D: .
length: 13
size: .
DNA: TGCGCCAGCAGCTTGGCCATGGGCACTGAAGCTTTCTTT
CDR3: CASSLAMGTEAFF

V: TRBV7-9
J: TRBJ1-4
D: .
length: 16
size: .
DNA: TGTGCCAGCAGCTTGGAGGGGGGAAGTTATAATGAAAAACTGTTTTTT
CDR3: CASSLEGGSYNEKLFF

V: TRBV6-2/TRBV6-3
J: TRBJ2-7
D: .
length: 16
size: .
DNA: TGTGCCAGCAGTTACCTCGACCGTGTCAGAAACTACGAGCAGTACTTC
CDR3: CASSYLDRVRNYEQYF

V: TRBV28
J: TRBJ1-4
D: .
length: 14
size: many
DNA: TGTGCCAGCAGTGAAAATACCGGGACTATGGTCTCGTTTTTT
CDR3: CASSENTGTMVSFF

V: TRBV6-1
J: TRBJ2-2
D: TRBD2
length: 15
size: few
DNA: TGTGCCAGCAGGGAACTAGCGGGAGAAGGCGGGGAGCTGTTTTTT
CDR3: CASRELAGEGGELFF

V: TRBV5-1
J: TRBJ2-7
D: TRBD2
length: 14
size: .
DNA: TGCGCCAGCGCCGGAGTAGCGGGAACTAACGAGCAGTACTTC
CDR3: CASAGVAGTNEQYF

V: TRBV6-1
J: TRBJ2-1
D: .
length: 13
size: many
DNA: TGTGCCAGCACCCGCGGGGTTGACAATGAGCAGTTCTTC
CDR3: CASTRGVDNEQFF

V: TRBV2
J: TRBJ2-7
D: TRBD1
length: 15
size: .
DNA: TGTGCCAGCAGCACACCGGGACAGGGGTTCTACGAGCAGTACTTC
CDR3: CASSTPGQGFYEQYF

V: TRBV3-1
J: TRBJ1-1
D: .
length: 16
size: few
DNA: TGTGCCAGCAGCCAACTCGGGGCGTTTGGAAACACTGAAGCTTTCTTT
CDR3: CASSQLGAFGNTEAFF

V: TRBV12-3/TRBV12-4
J: TRBJ1-3
D: .
length: 13
size: .
DNA: TGTGCCAGCAGCTCCCGCCATGGAAACACCATATATTTT
CDR3: CASSSRHGNTIYF

V: TRBV12-3/TRBV12-4
J: TRBJ1-5
D: .
length: 15
size: many
DNA: TGTGCCAGCAGTTTGCGGGACTGGGGGAATCAGCCCCAGCATTTT
CDR3: CASSLRDWGNQPQHF

V: TRBV30
J: TRBJ1-1
D: TRBD1
length: 15
size: many
DNA: TGTGCCTGGATCAGGGGGACAGGGTCGATGACTGAAGCTTTCTTT
CDR3: CAWIRGTGSMTEAFF

V: TRBV10-3
J: TRBJ2-7
D: TRBD1
length: 15
size: few
DNA: TGTGCCATCAGTTACCTCGGGACAGGGTCCTACGAGCAGTACTTC
CDR3: CAISYLGTGSYEQYF

V: TRBV11-2
J: TRBJ2-7
D: TRBD2
length: 13
size: .
DNA: TGTGCCAGCAGTCGTGAGCGGGGTTACGAGCAGTACTTC
CDR3: CASSRERGYEQYF

V: TRBV20-1
J: TRBJ1-1
D: .
length: 14
size: .
DNA: TGCAGTGCCTTGGAGAGACAGGCTAACACTGAAGCTTTCTTT
CDR3: CSALERQANTEAFF

V: TRBV12-3/TRBV12-4
J: TRBJ2-6
D: .
length: 14
size: .
DNA: TGTGCCAGCAGTGAAATCTCTGGGGCCAACGTCCTGACTTTC
CDR3: CASSEISGANVLTF

V: TRBV2
J: TRBJ1-2
D: TRBD1
length: 13
size: many
DNA: TGTGCCAGCAGTGGGGACAGTAACTATGGCTACACCTTC
CDR3: CASSGDSNYGYTF

V: TRBV25-1
J: TRBJ2-1
D: .
length: 15
size: .
DNA: TGTGCCAGCAGTGTCGAGCGGGTGGACTACAATGAGCAGTTCTTC
CDR3: CASSVERVDYNEQFF

V: TRBV5-1
J: TRBJ2-2
D: TRBD2
length: 17
size: .
DNA: TGCGCCAGCAGCTGGACTAGCGGGAGGTTTGACACCGGGGAGCTGTTTTTT
CDR3: CASSWTSGRFDTGELFF

V: TRBV4-1
J: TRBJ2-7
D: TRBD2
length: 20
size: .
DNA: TGCGCCAGCAGCCAAGCCCTGCGGGGACCTGGACTAGCGGGAGGTTACGAGCAGTACTTC
CDR3: CASSQALRGPGLAGGYEQYF

V: TRBV11-2
J: TRBJ2-4
D: TRBD1
length: 18
size: .
DNA: TGTGCCAGCAGCTTAGATATGTCAGGGGGCCCGGCCAAAAACATTCAGTACTTC
CDR3: CASSLDMSGGPAKNIQYF

V: TRBV11-2
J: TRBJ1-2
D: .
length: 13
size: many
DNA: TGTGCCAGCAGCTTCCCGGGGGTTGGCGGCTACACCTTC
CDR3: CASSFPGVGGYTF

V: TRBV5-1
J: TRBJ1-2
D: TRBD1
length: 13
size: few
DNA: TGCGCCAGTCGCGGGACAGGGGATGACGGCTACACCTTC
CDR3: CASRGTGDDGYTF

V: TRBV5-1
J: TRBJ1-4
D: TRBD1
length: 14
size: .
DNA: TGCGCCAGCAGCCCCGGACAGGGAGATGAAAAACTGTTTTTT
CDR3: CASSPGQGDEKLFF

V: TRBV30
J: TRBJ1-2
D: TRBD1
length: 13
size: once
DNA: TGTGCCTGGGGGACAGGGGGCGGATATGGCTACACCTTC
CDR3: CAWGTGGGYGYTF

V: TRBV3-1
J: TRBJ2-5
D: TRBD1
length: 14
size: .
DNA: TGTGCCAGCAGCCAAGGGGACAGGGTAGAGACCCAGTACTTC
CDR3: CASSQGDRVETQYF

V: TRBV2
J: TRBJ1-2
D: .
length: 15
size: many
DNA: TGTGCCAGCAACCTGATCGTGGAGGGGAATCGTGGCTACACCTTC
CDR3: CASNLIVEGNRGYTF

V: TRBV2
J: TRBJ1-1
D: TRBD1
length: 14
size: .
DNA: TGTGCCAGCAGAGGACAGGGGGCGAGCACTGAAGCTTTCTTT
CDR3: CASRGQGASTEAFF

V: TRBV12-3/TRBV12-4
J: TRBJ1-1
D: TRBD1
length: 13
size: few
DNA: TGTGCCACCGAGGACAGGGGGGGCACTGAAGCTTTCTTT
CDR3: CATEDRGGTEAFF

V: TRBV12-3/TRBV12-4
J: TRBJ1-1
D: .
length: 14
size: many
DNA: TGTGCCAGCAGTTTAGCAGGGCCGAGCACTGAAGCTTTCTTT
CDR3: CASSLAGPSTEAFF

V: TRBV27
J: TRBJ2-7
D: .
length: 19
size: .
DNA: TGTGCCAGCAGCCCATCCTTCTATATCGTTCAGGGGGAGGCCTACGAGCAGTACTTC
CDR3: CASSPSFYIVQGEAYEQYF

V: TRBV5-1
J: TRBJ2-7
D: .
length: 13
size: .
DNA: TGCGCCAGCAGCTTGGTGTTGGGGTACGAGCAGTACTTC
CDR3: CASSLVLGYEQYF

V: TRBV2
J: TRBJ1-1
D: .
length: 14
size: many
DNA: TGTGCCAGCAGTGAGGCGGGGTTTTACACTGAAGCTTTCTTT
CDR3: CASSEAGFYTEAFF

V: TRBV5-1
J: TRBJ1-1
D: .
length: 14
size: .
DNA: TGCGCCAGCAGCTCCGTCGACGGATACACTGAAGCTTTCTTT
CDR3: CASSSVDGYTEAFF

V: TRBV5-1
J: TRBJ1-1
D: .
length: 15
size: .
DNA: TGCGCCAGCAGCTTTCAAACAGAAGTTAACACTGAAGCTTTCTTT
CDR3: CASSFQTEVNTEAFF

V: TRBV24-1
J: TRBJ2-2
D: .
length: 12
size: .
DNA: TGTGCCACCTCAGGGGTCACCGGGGAGCTGTTTTTT
CDR3: CATSGVTGELFF

V: TRBV30
J: TRBJ1-1
D: .
length: 14
size: .
DNA: TGTGCCTGGAGTGTTGGAGAGTACCGAACTGAAGCTTTCTTT
CDR3: CAWSVGEYRTEAFF

V: TRBV3-1
J: TRBJ1-5
D: .
length: 15
size: .
DNA: TGTGCCAGCAGCCAAGTTCCGGGGACTCCTCAGCCCCAGCATTTT
CDR3: CASSQVPGTPQPQHF

V: TRBV5-1
J: TRBJ1-6
D: .
length: 15
size: .
DNA: TGCGCCAGCAGCTCCCAGGGCAGGGATAATTCACCCCTCCACTTT
CDR3: CASSSQGRDNSPLHF

V: TRBV11-3
J: TRBJ2-2
D: .
length: 14
size: few
DNA: TGTGCCAGCAGCCTCGGACAGAAAACCGGGGAGCTGTTTTTT
CDR3: CASSLGQKTGELFF

V: TRBV6-1
J: TRBJ2-6
D: TRBD1
length: 18
size: .
DNA: TGTGCCAGCAGTCCCCGGAGGACAGGCAACTCTGGGGCCAACGTCCTGACTTTC
CDR3: CASSPRRTGNSGANVLTF

V: TRBV29-1
J: TRBJ1-1
D: .
length: 13
size: .
DNA: TGCAGCGTGGACGGACGGAAGAACACTGAAGCTTTCTTT
CDR3: CSVDGRKNTEAFF

V: TRBV2
J: TRBJ2-3
D: TRBD2
length: 17
size: .
DNA: TGTGCCAGCAGTGAAGCCGGACTAGCGACCCCCACAGATACGCAGTATTTT
CDR3: CASSEAGLATPTDTQYF

V: TRBV2
J: TRBJ1-5
D: .
length: 14
size: .
DNA: TGTGCCAGCAGTGTTGACAGGTTTAATCAGCCCCAGCATTTT
CDR3: CASSVDRFNQPQHF

V: TRBV12-3/TRBV12-4
J: TRBJ1-6
D: .
length: 14
size: many
DNA: TGTGCCAGCAGTTCGTCGGGTGATAATTCACCCCTCCACTTT
CDR3: CASSSSGDNSPLHF

V: TRBV12-3/TRBV12-4
J: TRBJ1-5
D: .
length: 15
size: many
DNA: TGTGCCAGCGGATGGGGGGCGCGGAGCAATCAGCCCCAGCATTTT
CDR3: CASGWGARSNQPQHF

V: TRBV12-5
J: TRBJ1-2
D: .
length: 16
size: .
DNA: TGTGCTAGTGGTTTGGTAAGCCAGGGCCCAAGCTATGGCTACACCTTC
CDR3: CASGLVSQGPSYGYTF

V: TRBV12-3/TRBV12-4
J: TRBJ1-5
D: .
length: 14
size: few
DNA: TGTGCCAGCAGCTCCGTTTTCCGCGATCAGCCCCAGCATTTT
CDR3: CASSSVFRDQPQHF